This T cell receptor beta chain originates from a study of T cells in Graves' hyperthyroidism and ophthalmopathy. General study findings and limits: Median prediction lead before ophthalmopathy onset was around seven months with the model. Most clonotypes that expanded in the thyroid above 0.001 also showed up in blood.

This clonotype showed up many times. What it binds is unknown. It was RNA transcripts that yielded the amplified TCR beta CDR3 regions. HTBI primers were employed in a first-round RT-PCR of the TCR CDR3. MiXCR was run by TCRdb on the multiplex PCR reads, yielding one entry per CDR3 protein. The table shows a few hundred thousand distinct CDR3 sequences, with about 14% occurring only once. Per germline, CDR1 SEHNR and CDR2 FQNEAQ (reference sequence). The CDR3 has 15 residues. The V end lost 3 bases, the J end lost 1 base, and 9 bases lay between the germline ends. The clonotype comes from a woman aged 40 to 55 with Graves' hyperthyroidism that later progressed to Graves' ophthalmopathy. The genes are TRBV7-9 and TRBJ2-2; TRBD1 is a possible D gene (6 bases). The sequenced sample was blood. CDR3 sequence reads: CASSFGTLNTGELFF. The CDR3 DNA reads TGTGCCAGCAGCTTTGGGACATTGAACACCGGGGAGCTGTTTTTT.